This T cell receptor (beta chain) was observed in a study of CXCR3-negative and CXCR3-positive naive CD8 T cells. Considering frequency, this clonotype is medium-sized. Its antigen is currently unknown. In preparing the TRB cDNA libraries, 5' RACE with UMI labels was used. Reanalyzing the 5' RACE reads, TCRdb keeps one entry per CDR3 protein, without DNA. In total, the table holds more than 50,000 distinct CDR3 sequences. The CDR3 length is 17 residues. Germline CDR1 SGHVS, CDR2 FNYEAQ. Study conclusions and caveats: CXCR3-expressing naive cells carried TRB CDR3s more hydrophobic than those of CXCR3-negative naive cells.

The sample consisted of naive CXCR3- CD8+ T cells from blood. Documented subset: CD45RO-CCR7+CD27+CD95- naive CD8+ T cells lacking CXCR3 (TNR3-). The receptor was derived from a human donor in good health. Some clones in this sample may be carry-over from other donors' samples. The chain joins TRBV7-6 to TRBJ2-7; TCRdb picks TRBD1, but there is no DNA to check that call. The CDR3 reads CASSLGGQGGMSYEQYF. Based on the CDR3 plus reference TRBV7-6 and TRBJ2-7, the full variable domain is GAGVSQSPRYKVTKRGQDVALRCDPISGHVSLYWYRQALGQGPEFLTYFNYEAQQDKSGLPNDRFSAERPEGSISTLTIQRTEQRDSAMYRCASSLGGQGGMSYEQYFGPGTRLTVT.